The clone carrying this T cell receptor beta chain was seen many times. The antigen remains undetermined. This sample stems from a study of CD8+CD57+ T cells in acquired aplastic anemia. Turning to the study itself: Each DNA sample taken from sorted CD4+ and CD8+ cells came to 3.2 ug on average. Sequencing produced an average of about 10 million reads per healthy donor for CD4+ cells.

The use of genomic DNA as template underpinned the TCR beta VDJ and CDR3 profiling. TCRdb independently ran MiXCR on the reads; one entry per CDR3 protein. Of approximately 70,000 distinct CDR3 sequences in the sample, 45% to 70% are singletons; the top ten hold 2% to 3%. General study points: Comparison of patients with controls identified some 29 shared CD8+ CDR3 sequences. Controls did not differ significantly from patients in CD8+ Simpson's diversity.

V lost 6 bases to trimming and J lost 3 bases; unmatched junction nucleotides: 10. The CDR3 consists of 15 residues. The TCR comes from a human donor in good health, serving as a control. The chain links TRBV12-3 or TRBV12-4 to TRBJ2-7, with 8 bases aligning to TRBD2. The material sequenced was sorted CD4+, CD8+, or CD8+CD57+ T cells (not recorded which) from PBMCs. The CDR3, as DNA: TGTGCCAGCAGCAGCAGCGGGAGCCAAGGCTACGAGCAGTACTTC. Translated, it gives CASSSSGSQGYEQYF.